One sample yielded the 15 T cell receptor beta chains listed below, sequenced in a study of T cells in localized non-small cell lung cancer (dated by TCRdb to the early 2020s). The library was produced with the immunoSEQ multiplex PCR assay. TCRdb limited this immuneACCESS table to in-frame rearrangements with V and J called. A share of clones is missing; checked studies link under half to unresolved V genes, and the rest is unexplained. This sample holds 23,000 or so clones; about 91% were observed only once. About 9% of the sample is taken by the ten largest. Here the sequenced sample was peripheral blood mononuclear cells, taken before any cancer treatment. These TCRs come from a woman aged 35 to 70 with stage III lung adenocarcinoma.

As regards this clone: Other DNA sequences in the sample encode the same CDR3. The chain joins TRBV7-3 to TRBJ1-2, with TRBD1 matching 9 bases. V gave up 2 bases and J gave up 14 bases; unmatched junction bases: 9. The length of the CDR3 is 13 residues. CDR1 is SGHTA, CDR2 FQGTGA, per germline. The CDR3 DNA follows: TGTGCCAGCAGCTTAGGGGACAGGGATCCTTTGACCTTC. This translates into CASSLGDRDPLTF.

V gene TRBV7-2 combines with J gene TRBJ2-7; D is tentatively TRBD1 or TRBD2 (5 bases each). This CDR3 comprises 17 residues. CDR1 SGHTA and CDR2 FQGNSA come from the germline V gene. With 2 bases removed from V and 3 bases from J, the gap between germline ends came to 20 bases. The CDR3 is CASSLSSRGNLGYEQYF. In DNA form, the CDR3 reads TGTGCCAGCAGCTTAAGCAGCCGGGGCAACTTGGGCTACGAGCAGTACTTC.

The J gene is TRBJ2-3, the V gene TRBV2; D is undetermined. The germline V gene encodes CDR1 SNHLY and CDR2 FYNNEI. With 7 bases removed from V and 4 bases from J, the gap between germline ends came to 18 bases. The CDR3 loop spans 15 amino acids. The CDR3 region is CASKGRQIVPDTQYF. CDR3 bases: TGTGCCAGCAAAGGCAGACAAATTGTACCAGATACGCAGTATTTT.

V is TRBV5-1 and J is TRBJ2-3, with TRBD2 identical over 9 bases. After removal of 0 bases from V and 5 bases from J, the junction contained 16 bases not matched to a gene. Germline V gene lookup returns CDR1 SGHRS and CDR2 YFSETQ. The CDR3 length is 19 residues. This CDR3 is CASSLALGTSLSVGDTQYF. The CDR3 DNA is TGCGCCAGCAGCTTGGCTTTGGGGACTAGCCTTTCGGTAGGAGATACGCAGTATTTT.

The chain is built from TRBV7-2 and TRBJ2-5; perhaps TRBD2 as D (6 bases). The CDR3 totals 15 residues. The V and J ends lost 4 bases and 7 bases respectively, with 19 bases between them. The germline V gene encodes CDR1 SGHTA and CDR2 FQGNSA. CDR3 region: CASSSISGHRGTQYF. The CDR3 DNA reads TGTGCCAGCAGCTCCATTAGCGGTCATCGAGGGACCCAGTACTTC.

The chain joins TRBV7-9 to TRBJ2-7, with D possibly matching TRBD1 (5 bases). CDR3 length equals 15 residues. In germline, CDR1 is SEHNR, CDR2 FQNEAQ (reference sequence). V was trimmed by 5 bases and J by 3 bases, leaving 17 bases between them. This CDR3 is CASSPEVAQGYEQYF. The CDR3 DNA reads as TGTGCCAGCAGCCCCGAGGTCGCTCAGGGCTACGAGCAGTACTTC.

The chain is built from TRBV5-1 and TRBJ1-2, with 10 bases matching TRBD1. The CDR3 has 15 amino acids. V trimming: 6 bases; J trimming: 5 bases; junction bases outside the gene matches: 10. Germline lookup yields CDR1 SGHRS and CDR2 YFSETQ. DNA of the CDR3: TGCGCCAGCACCCCTCGGGGACAGGGGACTTATGGCTACACCTTC. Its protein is CASTPRGQGTYGYTF. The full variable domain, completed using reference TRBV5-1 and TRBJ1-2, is KAGVTQTPRYLIKTRGQQVTLSCSPISGHRSVSWYQQTPGQGLQFLFEYFSETQRNKGNFPGRFSGRQFSNSRSEMNVSTLELGDSALYLCASTPRGQGTYGYTFGSGTRLTVV.

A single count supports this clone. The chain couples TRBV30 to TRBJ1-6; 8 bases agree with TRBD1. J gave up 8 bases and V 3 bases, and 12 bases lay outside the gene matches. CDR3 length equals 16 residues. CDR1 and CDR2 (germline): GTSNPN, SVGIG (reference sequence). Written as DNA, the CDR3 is TGTGCCTGGAGAATGACAGGGGCACTGTCACATTCACCCCTCCACTTT. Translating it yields CAWRMTGALSHSPLHF. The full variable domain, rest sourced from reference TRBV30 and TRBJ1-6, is SQTIHQWPATLVQPVGSPLSLECTVEGTSNPNLYWYRQAAGRGLQLLFYSVGIGQISSEVPQNLSASRPQDRQFILSSKKLLLSDSGFYLCAWRMTGALSHSPLHFGNGTRLTVT.

The DNA for the CDR3 is TGTGCCAGCTCACCACCCAACCCAGCGGGGCGCTCCGAAGCTTTCTTT. This sequence encodes CASSPPNPAGRSEAFF. The chain is built from TRBV18 and TRBJ1-1, with a weak D call TRBD1 (5 bases). The germline CDR1 and CDR2 sequences are KGHSH and LQKENI. The CDR3 length is 16 residues. Trimming took off 0 bases at V and 8 bases at J, with 19 bases between the two ends.

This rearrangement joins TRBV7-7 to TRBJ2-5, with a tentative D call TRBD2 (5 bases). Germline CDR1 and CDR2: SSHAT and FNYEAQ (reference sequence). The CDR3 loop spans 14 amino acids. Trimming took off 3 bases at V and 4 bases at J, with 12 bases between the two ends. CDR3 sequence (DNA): TGTGCCAGCAGCTTTACGGGAATTGGAGAGACCCAGTACTTC. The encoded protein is CASSFTGIGETQYF.

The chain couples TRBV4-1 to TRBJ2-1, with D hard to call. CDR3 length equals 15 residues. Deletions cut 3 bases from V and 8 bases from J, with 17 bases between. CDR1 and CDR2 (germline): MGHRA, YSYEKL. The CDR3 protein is CASSHPSMGYHEQFF. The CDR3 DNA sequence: TGCGCCAGCAGCCATCCAAGTATGGGGTACCATGAGCAGTTCTTC.

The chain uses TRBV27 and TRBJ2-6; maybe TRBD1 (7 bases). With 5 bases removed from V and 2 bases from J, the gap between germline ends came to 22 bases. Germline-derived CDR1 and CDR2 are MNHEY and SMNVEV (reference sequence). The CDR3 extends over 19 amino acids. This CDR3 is CASSPLAQGGAPGANVLTF. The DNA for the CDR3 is TGTGCCAGCAGTCCTCTGGCCCAGGGGGGAGCCCCTGGGGCCAACGTCCTGACTTTC. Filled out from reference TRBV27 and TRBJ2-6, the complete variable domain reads EAQVTQNPRYLITVTGKKLTVTCSQNMNHEYMSWYRQDPGLGLRQIYYSMNVEVTDKGDVPEGYKVSRKEKRNFPLILESPSPNQTSLYFCASSPLAQGGAPGANVLTFGAGSRLTVL.

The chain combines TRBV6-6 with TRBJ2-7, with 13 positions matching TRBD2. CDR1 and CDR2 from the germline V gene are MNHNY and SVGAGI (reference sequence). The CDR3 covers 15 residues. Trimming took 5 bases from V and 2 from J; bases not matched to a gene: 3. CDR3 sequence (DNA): TGTGCCAGCAGTCCCGGACTAGCGGGGGCCTACGAGCAGTACTTC. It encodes CASSPGLAGAYEQYF.

CDR3 in amino acids: CAWSSASTEAFF. The CDR3 coding sequence is TGTGCCTGGAGTTCCGCTAGCACTGAAGCTTTCTTT. This chain uses TRBV30 with TRBJ1-1, with D unresolved. The V and J ends lost 2 bases and 4 bases respectively, with 8 bases between them. This CDR3 is 12 amino acids long. From germline, CDR1 is GTSNPN and CDR2 SVGIG (reference sequence).

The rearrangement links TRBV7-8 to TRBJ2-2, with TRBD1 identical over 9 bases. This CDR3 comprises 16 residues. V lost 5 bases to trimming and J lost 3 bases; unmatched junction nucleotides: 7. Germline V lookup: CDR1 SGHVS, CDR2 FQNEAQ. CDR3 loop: CASSPGTGRDTGELFF. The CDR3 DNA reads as TGTGCCAGCAGCCCGGGGACAGGGAGGGACACCGGGGAGCTGTTTTTT.